A single TCR beta chain is shown here with its context. Antigen: not known. Donors gave roughly 9.1 milliliters of peripheral blood apiece. CDR1 is SGHAT, CDR2 FQNNGV, per germline. The CDR3 length is 11 residues. V lost 1 base, J lost 12 bases, and 7 bases lay in between. A second PCR of roughly 7 to 11 cycles used a sample-barcoded 5' primer and a J-beta primer mix. The authors tagged each cDNA molecule using a template-switch adaptor with 12 random nucleotides. Each CDR3 protein is one row after TCRdb ran MiXCR on the 5' RACE reads. In the table there are 1 million to 1.2 million distinct CDR3 sequences, approximately 38% of which are singletons. This record comes from a study of blood T cells in healthy people across ages. Study observations and caveats: Older age coincided with a roughly linear decline in TCR beta diversity per million T cells. Both higher diversity and more naive CD4+ cells marked long-lived donors when set against aged donors.

The sample consisted of blood. V and J are TRBV11-2 and TRBJ2-1, with TRBD2 as a possible D gene (6 bases). This receptor was identified in a man aged 18 to 35 in good health. Written as DNA, the CDR3 is TGTGCCAGCAGCTTAGTTAGCGGGCAGTTCTTC. This codes for CASSLVSGQFF.